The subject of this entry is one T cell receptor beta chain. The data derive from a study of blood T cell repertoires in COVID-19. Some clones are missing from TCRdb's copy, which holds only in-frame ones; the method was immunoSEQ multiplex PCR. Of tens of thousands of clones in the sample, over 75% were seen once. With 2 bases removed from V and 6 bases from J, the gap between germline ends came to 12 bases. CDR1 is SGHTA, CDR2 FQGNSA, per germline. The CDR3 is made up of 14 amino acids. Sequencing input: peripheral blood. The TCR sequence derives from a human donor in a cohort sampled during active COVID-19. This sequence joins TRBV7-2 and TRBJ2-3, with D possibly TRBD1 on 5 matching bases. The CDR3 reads CASSLPRVMDTQYF. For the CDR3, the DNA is TGTGCCAGCAGCTTACCCAGGGTAATGGATACGCAGTATTTT.